This entry is about one T cell receptor beta chain. The antigen is unknown. Time point denoted: week 47, end of study. Each vaccine dose was 300 ug of mutant IDH1 20-mer peptide, with topical imiquimod. Across weeks 1, 3, 5, 7, 11, 15, 19 and 23, patients received a vaccination each time, eight in all. The sample belongs to a study of a mutant IDH1 vaccine in newly diagnosed glioma. As for the study in general: V12 came at week 35, V13 at week 47.

The CDR3 has 16 amino acids. Trimming stripped 0 bases from V and 6 bases from J, with 17 bases between. Germline values: CDR1 MGHRA, CDR2 YSYEKL. Profiled with immunoSEQ multiplex PCR; TCRdb holds only in-frame clones, not every one. The sample contains some 60,000 clones, around 83% of which appear only once. The chain uses TRBV4-1 and TRBJ1-1; D remains unclear. This sample comprised PBMCs, obtained from a glioma patient whose treatment included an IDH1 peptide vaccine. This TCR derives from a man younger than 45 with glioma. CDR3 protein: CASSQDWAQGGPEAFF. CDR3 nucleotides: TGCGCCAGCAGCCAAGATTGGGCACAAGGCGGACCTGAAGCTTTCTTT.